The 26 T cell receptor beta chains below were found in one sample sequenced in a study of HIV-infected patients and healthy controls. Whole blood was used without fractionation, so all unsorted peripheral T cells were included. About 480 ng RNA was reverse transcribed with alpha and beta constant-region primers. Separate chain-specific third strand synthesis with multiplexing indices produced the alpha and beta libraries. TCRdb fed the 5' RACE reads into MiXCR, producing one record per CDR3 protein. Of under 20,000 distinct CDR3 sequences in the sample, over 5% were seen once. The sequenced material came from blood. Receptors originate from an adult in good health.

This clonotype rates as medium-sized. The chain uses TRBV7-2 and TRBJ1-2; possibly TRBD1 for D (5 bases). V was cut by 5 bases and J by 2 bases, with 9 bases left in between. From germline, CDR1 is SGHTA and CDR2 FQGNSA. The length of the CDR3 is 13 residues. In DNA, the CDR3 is TGTGCCAGCAGCAAGACAGTGAACTATGGCTACACCTTC. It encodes CASSKTVNYGYTF. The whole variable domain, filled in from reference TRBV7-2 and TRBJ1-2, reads GAGVSQSPSNKVTEKGKDVELRCDPISGHTALYWYRQSLGQGLEFLIYFQGNSAPDKSGLPSDRFSAERTGGSVSTLTIQRTQQEDSAVYLCASSKTVNYGYTFGSGTRLTVV.

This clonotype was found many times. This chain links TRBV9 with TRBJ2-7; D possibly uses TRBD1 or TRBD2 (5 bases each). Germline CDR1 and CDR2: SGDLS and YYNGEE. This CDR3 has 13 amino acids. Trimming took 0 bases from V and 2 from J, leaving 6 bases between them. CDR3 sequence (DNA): TGTGCCAGCAGCGTAGGGGGGACCTACGAGCAGTACTTC. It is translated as CASSVGGTYEQYF.

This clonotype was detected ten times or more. The CDR3 nucleotides are TGTGCCAGCAGTCAGAGTACAGGGAGTCAGCCCCAGCATTTT. Protein sequence: CASSQSTGSQPQHF. The J gene is TRBJ1-5, the V gene TRBV6-2 or TRBV6-3; TRBD1 is a possible D gene (6 bases). Trimming took 5 bases from V and 6 from J, leaving 14 bases between them. In germline, CDR1 is MNHEY, CDR2 SVGEGT. This CDR3 contains 14 residues.

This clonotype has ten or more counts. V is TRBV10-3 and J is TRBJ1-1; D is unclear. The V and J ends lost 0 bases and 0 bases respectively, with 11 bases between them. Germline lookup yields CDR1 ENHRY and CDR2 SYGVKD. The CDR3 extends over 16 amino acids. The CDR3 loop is CAISESSPGMNTEAFF. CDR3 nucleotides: TGTGCCATCAGTGAGTCCTCCCCAGGTATGAACACTGAAGCTTTCTTT.

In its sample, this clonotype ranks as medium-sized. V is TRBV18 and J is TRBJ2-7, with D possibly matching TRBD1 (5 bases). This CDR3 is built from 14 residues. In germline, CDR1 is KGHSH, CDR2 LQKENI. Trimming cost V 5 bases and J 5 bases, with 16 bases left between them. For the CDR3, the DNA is TGTGCCAGCTCAGCAGGGCCCCGTCCAAACGAGCAGTACTTC. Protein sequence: CASSAGPRPNEQYF.

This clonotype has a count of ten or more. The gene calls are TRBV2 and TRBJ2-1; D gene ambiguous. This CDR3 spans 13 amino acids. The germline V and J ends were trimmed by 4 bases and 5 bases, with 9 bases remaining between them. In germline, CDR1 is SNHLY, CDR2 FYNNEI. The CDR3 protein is CASSVAIHNEQFF. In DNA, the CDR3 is TGTGCCAGCAGTGTTGCTATCCACAATGAGCAGTTCTTC.

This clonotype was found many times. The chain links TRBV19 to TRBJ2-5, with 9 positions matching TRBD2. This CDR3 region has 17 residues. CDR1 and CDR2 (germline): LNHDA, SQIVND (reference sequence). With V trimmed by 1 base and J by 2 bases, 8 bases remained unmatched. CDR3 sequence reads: CASSIGIAGDQQETQYF. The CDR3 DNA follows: TGTGCCAGTAGTATAGGTATAGCGGGGGACCAACAAGAGACCCAGTACTTC.

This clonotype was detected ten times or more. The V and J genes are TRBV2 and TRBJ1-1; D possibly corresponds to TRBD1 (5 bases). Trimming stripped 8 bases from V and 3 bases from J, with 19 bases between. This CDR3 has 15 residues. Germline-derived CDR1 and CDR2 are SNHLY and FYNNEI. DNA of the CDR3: TGTGCCAGCGGGCTATTTGAGGGGCTCGACACTGAAGCTTTCTTT. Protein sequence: CASGLFEGLDTEAFF.

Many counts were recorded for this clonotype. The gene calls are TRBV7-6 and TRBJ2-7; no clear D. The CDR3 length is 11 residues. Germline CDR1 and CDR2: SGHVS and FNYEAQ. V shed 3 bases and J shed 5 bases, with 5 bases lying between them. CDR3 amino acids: CASSFGDEQYF. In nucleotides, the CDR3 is TGTGCCAGCAGCTTTGGGGACGAGCAGTACTTC.

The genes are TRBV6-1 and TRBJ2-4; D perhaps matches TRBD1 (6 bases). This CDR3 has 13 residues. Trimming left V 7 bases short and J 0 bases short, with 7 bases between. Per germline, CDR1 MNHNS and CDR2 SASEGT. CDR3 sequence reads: CASTQGAKNIQYF. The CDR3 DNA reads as TGTGCCAGCACACAGGGAGCCAAAAACATTCAGTACTTC.

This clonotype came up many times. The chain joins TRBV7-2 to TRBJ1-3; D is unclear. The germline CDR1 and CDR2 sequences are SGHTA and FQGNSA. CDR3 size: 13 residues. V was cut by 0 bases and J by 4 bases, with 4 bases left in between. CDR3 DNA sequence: TGTGCCAGCAGCTTAGCTGGGGGAAACACCATATATTTT. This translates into CASSLAGGNTIYF.

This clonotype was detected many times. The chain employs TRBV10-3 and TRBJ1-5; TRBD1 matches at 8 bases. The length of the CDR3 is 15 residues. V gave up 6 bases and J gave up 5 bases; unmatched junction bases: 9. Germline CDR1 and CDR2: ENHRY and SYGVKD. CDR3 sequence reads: CAISQDRVGDQPQHF. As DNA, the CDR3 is TGTGCCATCAGCCAGGACAGGGTAGGAGATCAGCCCCAGCATTTT.

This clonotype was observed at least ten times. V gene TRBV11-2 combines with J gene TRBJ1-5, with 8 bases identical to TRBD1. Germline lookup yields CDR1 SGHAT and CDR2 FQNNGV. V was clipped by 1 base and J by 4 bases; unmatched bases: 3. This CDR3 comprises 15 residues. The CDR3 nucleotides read TGTGCCAGCAGCTTAGGAGGACAGGGTAATCAGCCCCAGCATTTT. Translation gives CASSLGGQGNQPQHF.

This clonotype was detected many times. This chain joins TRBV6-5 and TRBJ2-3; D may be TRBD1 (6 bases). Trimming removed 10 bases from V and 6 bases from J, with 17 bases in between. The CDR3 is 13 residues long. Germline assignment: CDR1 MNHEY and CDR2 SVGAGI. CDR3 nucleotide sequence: TGTGCCACCCGTAGTGGGGGCGTGGATACGCAGTATTTT. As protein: CATRSGGVDTQYF.

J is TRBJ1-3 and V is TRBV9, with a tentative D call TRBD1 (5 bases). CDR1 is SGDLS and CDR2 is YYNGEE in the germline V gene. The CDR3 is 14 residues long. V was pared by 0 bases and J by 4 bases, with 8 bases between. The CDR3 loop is CASSVADRGNTIYF. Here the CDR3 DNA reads TGTGCCAGCAGCGTAGCAGACAGAGGAAACACCATATATTTT.

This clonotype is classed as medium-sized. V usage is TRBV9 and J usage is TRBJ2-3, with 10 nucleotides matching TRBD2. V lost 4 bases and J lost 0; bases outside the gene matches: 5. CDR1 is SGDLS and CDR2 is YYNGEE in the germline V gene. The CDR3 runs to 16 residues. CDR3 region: CASSPQRGGSTDTQYF. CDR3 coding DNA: TGTGCCAGCAGCCCTCAGCGGGGGGGTAGCACAGATACGCAGTATTTT.

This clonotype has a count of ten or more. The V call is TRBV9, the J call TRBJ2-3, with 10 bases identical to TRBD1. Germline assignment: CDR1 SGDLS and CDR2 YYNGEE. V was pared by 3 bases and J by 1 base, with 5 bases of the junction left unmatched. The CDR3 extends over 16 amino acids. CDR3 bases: TGTGCCAGCAGCGCAAGACAGGGGGCCGGCACAGATACGCAGTATTTT. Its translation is CASSARQGAGTDTQYF.

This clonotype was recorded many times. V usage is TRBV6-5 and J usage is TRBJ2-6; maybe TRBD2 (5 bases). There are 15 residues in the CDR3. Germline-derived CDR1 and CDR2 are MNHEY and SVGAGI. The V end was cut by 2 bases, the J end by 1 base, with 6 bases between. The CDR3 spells CASSYEGSGANVLTF. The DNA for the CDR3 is TGTGCCAGCAGTTACGAGGGTTCTGGGGCCAACGTCCTGACTTTC.

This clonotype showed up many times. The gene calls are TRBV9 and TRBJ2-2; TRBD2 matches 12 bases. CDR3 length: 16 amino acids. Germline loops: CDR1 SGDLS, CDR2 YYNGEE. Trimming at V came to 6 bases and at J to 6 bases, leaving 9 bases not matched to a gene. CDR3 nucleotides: TGTGCCAGCACCAGACTAGCGGGGGCCACCGCCGGGGAGCTGTTTTTT. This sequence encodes CASTRLAGATAGELFF.

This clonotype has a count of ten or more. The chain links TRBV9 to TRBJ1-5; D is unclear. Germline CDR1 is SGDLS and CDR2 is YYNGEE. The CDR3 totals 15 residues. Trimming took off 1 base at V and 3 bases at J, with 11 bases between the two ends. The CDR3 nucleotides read TGTGCCAGCAGCGTAAGTCCGGGTTCCAATCAGCCCCAGCATTTT. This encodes CASSVSPGSNQPQHF.

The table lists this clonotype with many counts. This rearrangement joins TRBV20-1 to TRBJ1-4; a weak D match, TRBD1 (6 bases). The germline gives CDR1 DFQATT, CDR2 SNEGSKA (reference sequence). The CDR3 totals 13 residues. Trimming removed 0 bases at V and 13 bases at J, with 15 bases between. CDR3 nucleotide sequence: TGCAGTGCTAGAGAGGGGGCGTGGGAAGGACTGTTTTTT. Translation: CSAREGAWEGLFF.

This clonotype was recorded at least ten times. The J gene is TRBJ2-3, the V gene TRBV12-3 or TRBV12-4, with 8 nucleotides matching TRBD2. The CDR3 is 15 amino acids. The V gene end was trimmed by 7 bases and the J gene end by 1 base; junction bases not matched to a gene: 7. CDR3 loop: CASKHSGARTDTQYF. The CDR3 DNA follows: TGTGCCAGCAAACATAGCGGGGCTCGCACAGATACGCAGTATTTT.

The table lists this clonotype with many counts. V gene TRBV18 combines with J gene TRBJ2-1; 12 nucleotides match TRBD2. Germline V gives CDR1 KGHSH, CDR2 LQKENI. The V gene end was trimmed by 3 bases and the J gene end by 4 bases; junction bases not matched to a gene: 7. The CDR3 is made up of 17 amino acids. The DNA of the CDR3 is TGTGCCAGCTCACCCGGACTAGCGGGGAAGGAATACAATGAGCAGTTCTTC. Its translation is CASSPGLAGKEYNEQFF.

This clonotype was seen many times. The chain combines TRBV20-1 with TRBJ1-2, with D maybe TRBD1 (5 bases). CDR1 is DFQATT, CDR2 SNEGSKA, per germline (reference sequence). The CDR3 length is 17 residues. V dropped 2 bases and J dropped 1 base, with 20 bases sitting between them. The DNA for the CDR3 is TGCAGTGCTAGATCCGACTCCCGGTGGGGCGATAACTATGGCTACACCTTC. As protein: CSARSDSRWGDNYGYTF.

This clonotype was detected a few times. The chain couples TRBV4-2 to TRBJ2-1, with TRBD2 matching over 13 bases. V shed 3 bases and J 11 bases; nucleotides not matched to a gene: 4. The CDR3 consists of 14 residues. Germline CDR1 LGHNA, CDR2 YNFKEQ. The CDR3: CASSQTSGGLQQFF. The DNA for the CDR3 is TGTGCCAGCAGCCAGACTAGCGGGGGGCTACAGCAGTTCTTC.

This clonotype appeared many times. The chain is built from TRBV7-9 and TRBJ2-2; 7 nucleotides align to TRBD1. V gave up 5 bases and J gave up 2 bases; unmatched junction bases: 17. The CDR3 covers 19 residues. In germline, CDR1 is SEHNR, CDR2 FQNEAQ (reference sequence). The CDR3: CASSRVRLRDRLNTGELFF. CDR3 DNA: TGTGCCAGCAGCCGAGTCCGACTCCGGGACAGACTAAACACCGGGGAGCTGTTTTTT.